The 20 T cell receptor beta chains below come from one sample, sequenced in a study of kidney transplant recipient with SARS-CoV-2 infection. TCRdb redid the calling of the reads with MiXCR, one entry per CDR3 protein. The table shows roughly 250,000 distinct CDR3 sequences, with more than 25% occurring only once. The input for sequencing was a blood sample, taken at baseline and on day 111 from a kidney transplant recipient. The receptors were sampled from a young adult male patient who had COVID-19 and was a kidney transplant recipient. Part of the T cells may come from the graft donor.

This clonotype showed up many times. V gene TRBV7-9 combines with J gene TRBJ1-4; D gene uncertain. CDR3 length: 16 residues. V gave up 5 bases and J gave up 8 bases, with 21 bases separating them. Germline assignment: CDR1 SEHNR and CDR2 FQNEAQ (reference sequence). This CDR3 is CASSPTRTWGAEKLFF. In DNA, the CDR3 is TGTGCCAGCAGCCCCACCAGGACTTGGGGTGCAGAAAAACTGTTTTTT.

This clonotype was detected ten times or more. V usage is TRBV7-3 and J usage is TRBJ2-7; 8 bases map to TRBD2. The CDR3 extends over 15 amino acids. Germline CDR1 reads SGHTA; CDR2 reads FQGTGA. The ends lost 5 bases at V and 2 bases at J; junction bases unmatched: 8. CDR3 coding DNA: TGTGCCAGCAGCCTCAGCCCGACTAGCGCCTACGAGCAGTACTTC. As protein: CASSLSPTSAYEQYF. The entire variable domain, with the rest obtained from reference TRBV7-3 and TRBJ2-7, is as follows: GAGVSQTPSNKVTEKGKYVELRCDPISGHTALYWYRQSLGQGPEFLIYFQGTGAADDSGLPNDRFFAVRPEGSVSTLKIQRTERGDSAVYLCASSLSPTSAYEQYFGPGTRLTVT.

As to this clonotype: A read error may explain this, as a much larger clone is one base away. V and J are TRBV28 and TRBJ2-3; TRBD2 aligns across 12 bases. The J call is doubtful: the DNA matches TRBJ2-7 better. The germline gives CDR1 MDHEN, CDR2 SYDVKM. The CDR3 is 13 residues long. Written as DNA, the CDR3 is TGTGCCAGCGGGACTAGCGGGCTCTACGGGCAGTACTTC. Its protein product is CASGTSGLYGQYF.

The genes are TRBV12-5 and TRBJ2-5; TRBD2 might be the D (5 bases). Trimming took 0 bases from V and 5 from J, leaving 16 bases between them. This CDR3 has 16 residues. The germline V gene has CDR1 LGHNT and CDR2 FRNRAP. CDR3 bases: TGTGCTAGTGGTTTGGTACTTCTCGGGGATAGGGAGACCCAGTACTTC. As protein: CASGLVLLGDRETQYF.

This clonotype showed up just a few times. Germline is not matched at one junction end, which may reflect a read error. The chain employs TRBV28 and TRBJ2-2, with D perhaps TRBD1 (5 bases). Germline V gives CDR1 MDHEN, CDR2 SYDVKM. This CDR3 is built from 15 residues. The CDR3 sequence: CAGSLGVQGVGELFF. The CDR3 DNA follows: TGTGCCGGCAGTTTAGGGGTCCAGGGCGTCGGGGAGCTGTTTTTT.

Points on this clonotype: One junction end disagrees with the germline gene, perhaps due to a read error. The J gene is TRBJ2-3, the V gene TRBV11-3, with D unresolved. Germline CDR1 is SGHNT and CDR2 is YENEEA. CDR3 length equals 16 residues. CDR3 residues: CTSSFSPDQRTDTQYF. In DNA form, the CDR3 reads TGTACCAGCAGCTTCTCGCCCGACCAACGCACAGATACGCAGTATTTT.

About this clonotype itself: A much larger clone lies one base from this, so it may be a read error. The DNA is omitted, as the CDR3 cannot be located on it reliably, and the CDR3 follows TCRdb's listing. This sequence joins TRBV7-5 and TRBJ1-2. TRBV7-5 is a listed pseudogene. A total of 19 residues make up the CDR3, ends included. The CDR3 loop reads CISVPERSNEVGKTYGYTF.

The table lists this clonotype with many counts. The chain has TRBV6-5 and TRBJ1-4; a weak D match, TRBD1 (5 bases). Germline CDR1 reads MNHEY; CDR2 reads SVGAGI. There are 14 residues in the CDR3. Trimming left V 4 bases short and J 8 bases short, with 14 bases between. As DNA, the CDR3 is TGTGCCAGCAGTTTTGGGCAGGGAAGGGAAAAACTGTTTTTT. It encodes CASSFGQGREKLFF.

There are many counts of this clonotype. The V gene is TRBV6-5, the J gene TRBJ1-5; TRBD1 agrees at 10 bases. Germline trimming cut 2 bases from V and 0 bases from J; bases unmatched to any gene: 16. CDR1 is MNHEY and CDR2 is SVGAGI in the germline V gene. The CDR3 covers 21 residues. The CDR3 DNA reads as TGTGCCAGCAGTTACGAACAGGGGACAGGGGTGGGGATAGATAGCAATCAGCCCCAGCATTTT. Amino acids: CASSYEQGTGVGIDSNQPQHF.

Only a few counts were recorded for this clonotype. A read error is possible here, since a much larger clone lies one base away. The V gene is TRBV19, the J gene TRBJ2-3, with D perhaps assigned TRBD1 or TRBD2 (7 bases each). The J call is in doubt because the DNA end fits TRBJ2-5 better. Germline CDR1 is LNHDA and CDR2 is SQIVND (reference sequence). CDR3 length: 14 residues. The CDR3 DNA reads TGTGCCAGTAGTACGAGGACTAGGACAGGGACCCAGTACTTC. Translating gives CASSTRTRTGTQYF.

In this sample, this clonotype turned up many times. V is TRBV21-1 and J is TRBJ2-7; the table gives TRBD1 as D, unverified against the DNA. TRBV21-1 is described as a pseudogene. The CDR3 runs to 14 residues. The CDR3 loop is CASRFGWGLYEQYF. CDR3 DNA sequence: TGTGCCAGCAGGTTTGGGTGGGGGCTATACGAGCAGTACTTC.

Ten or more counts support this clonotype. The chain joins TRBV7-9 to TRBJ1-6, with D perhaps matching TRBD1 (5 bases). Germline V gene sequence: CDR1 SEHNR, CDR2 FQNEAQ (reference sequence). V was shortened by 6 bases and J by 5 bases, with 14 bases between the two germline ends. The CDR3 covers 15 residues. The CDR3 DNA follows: TGTGCCAGCAGAAGAGGGGTGGCGGATAATTCACCCCTCCACTTT. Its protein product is CASRRGVADNSPLHF.

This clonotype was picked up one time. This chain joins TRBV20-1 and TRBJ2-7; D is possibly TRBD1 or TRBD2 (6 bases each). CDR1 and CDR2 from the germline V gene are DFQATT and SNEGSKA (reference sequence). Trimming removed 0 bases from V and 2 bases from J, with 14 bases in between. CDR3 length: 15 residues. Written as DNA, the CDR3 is TGCAGTGCTAGAGATCCGGGACGGGGGCCCTACGAGCAGTACTTC. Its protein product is CSARDPGRGPYEQYF.

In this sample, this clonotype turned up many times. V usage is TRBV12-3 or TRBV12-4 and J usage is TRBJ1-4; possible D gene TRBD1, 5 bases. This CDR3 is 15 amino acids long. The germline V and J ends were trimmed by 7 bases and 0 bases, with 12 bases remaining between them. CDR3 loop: CASTLRGATNEKLFF. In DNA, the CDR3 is TGTGCCAGCACTTTGAGGGGTGCAACTAATGAAAAACTGTTTTTT.

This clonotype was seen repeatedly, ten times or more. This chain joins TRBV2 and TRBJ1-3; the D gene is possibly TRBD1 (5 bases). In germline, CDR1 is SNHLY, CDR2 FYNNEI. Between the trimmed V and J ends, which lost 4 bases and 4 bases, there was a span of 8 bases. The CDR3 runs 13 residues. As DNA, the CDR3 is TGTGCCAGCAGTGCCAGACAGGGAAACACCATATATTTT. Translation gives CASSARQGNTIYF.

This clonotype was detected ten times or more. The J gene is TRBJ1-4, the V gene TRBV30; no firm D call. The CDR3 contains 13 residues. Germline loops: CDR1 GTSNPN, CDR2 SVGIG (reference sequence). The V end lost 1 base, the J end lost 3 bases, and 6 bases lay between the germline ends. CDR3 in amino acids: CAWSAVANEKLFF. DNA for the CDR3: TGTGCCTGGAGTGCGGTAGCTAATGAAAAACTGTTTTTT.

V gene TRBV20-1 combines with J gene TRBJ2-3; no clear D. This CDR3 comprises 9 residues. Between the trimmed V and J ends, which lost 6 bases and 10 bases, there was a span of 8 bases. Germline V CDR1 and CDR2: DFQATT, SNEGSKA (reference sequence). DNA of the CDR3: TGCAGTGCAGGAGAGGCGCAGTATTTT. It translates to CSAGEAQYF.

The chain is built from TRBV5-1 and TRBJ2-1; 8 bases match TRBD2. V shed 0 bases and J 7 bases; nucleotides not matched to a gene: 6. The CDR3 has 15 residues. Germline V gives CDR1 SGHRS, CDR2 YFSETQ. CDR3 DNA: TGCGCCAGCAGCTTGGCGGGGGGGACTTGGAATGAGCAGTTCTTC. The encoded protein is CASSLAGGTWNEQFF.

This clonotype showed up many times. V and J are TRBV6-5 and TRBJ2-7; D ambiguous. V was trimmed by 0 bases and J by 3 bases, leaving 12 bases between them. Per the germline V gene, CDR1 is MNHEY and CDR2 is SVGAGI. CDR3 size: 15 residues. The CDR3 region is CASSYSPLSGYEQYF. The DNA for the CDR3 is TGTGCCAGCAGTTACTCACCCCTGTCGGGCTACGAGCAGTACTTC.

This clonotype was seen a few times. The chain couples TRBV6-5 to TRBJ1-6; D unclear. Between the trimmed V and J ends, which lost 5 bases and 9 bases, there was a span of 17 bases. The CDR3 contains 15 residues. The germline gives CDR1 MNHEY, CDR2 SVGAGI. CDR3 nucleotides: TGTGCCAGCAGTGTCGGGGAGATAAACACTTCACCCCTCCACTTT. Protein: CASSVGEINTSPLHF.